Each of the 7 T cell receptor beta chains below was sequenced from the same sample in a study of CD8 T cells in Susac syndrome. RNA, at about 0.45 to 1 ug, was reverse transcribed with random hexamers. In TCRdb, the immunoSEQ multiplex PCR reads were re-called with MiXCR into one record per CDR3 protein. The sample includes roughly 330,000 distinct CDR3 sequences, around 92% of them seen just once. What was sequenced was CD4+ T cells from PBMCs. The receptors shown here come from a human donor with multiple sclerosis.

The V and J genes are TRBV7-9 and TRBJ1-3, with D perhaps matching TRBD1 (6 bases). The CDR3 runs to 16 residues. CDR1 SEHNR and CDR2 FQNEAQ come from the germline V gene (reference sequence). V lost 6 bases and J 0 bases, leaving 15 bases between the germline ends. The CDR3 region has the DNA TGTGCCAGCAGATCCCGACAGGTCCGCTCTGGAAACACCATATATTTT. Translation gives CASRSRQVRSGNTIYF.

The CDR3 DNA sequence: TGTGCCAGCAGTTACGGGGCGGGAGGCTACGAGCAGTACTTC. This sequence encodes CASSYGAGGYEQYF. The gene calls are TRBV6-2 or TRBV6-3 and TRBJ2-7; 8 positions match TRBD2. Germline lookup yields CDR1 MNHEY and CDR2 SVGEGT. The CDR3 spans 14 residues. V was clipped by 2 bases and J by 3 bases; unmatched bases: 3.

The table lists this clonotype with a few counts. This chain links TRBV12-3 or TRBV12-4 with TRBJ2-7; TRBD2 aligns across 9 bases. V was clipped by 6 bases and J by 2 bases; unmatched bases: 5. The CDR3 extends over 14 amino acids. This CDR3 reads CASSRSSGAYEQYF. The CDR3 DNA reads as TGTGCCAGCAGCCGTTCTAGCGGGGCCTACGAGCAGTACTTC.

The chain employs TRBV7-2 and TRBJ2-5; possibly TRBD2 for D (7 bases). This CDR3 spans 15 amino acids. Trimming removed 1 base from V and 5 bases from J, with 14 bases in between. Per the germline V gene, CDR1 is SGHTA and CDR2 is FQGNSA. The CDR3 here is CASSLVAGARETQYF. The CDR3 coding sequence is TGTGCCAGCAGCTTAGTTGCGGGGGCCCGGGAGACCCAGTACTTC.

This chain uses TRBV5-1 with TRBJ1-2; D gene ambiguous. Germline values: CDR1 SGHRS, CDR2 YFSETQ. V was trimmed by 0 bases and J by 6 bases, leaving 12 bases between them. The CDR3 extends over 14 amino acids. The chain's CDR3 is CASSLVWSADGYTF. The CDR3 DNA follows: TGCGCCAGCAGCTTGGTTTGGTCAGCTGATGGCTACACCTTC.

The V and J genes are TRBV28 and TRBJ2-5; perhaps TRBD2 as D (5 bases). CDR1 and CDR2 (germline): MDHEN, SYDVKM. Between the trimmed V and J ends, which lost 4 bases and 2 bases, there was a span of 14 bases. The CDR3 consists of 15 residues. CDR3 loop: CASSSAGELQETQYF. CDR3 DNA sequence: TGTGCCAGCAGTTCGGCCGGGGAACTACAAGAGACCCAGTACTTC.

The rearrangement uses TRBV10-3 and TRBJ2-1, with 8 bases fitting TRBD2. The CDR3 loop spans 16 amino acids. V shed 4 bases and J 10 bases; nucleotides not matched to a gene: 15. CDR1 and CDR2 from the germline V gene are ENHRY and SYGVKD. CDR3 DNA: TGTGCCATCAGTGGAGGGAGCGGGGGTCACCCGGGGGAGCAGTTCTTC. This translates into CAISGGSGGHPGEQFF.